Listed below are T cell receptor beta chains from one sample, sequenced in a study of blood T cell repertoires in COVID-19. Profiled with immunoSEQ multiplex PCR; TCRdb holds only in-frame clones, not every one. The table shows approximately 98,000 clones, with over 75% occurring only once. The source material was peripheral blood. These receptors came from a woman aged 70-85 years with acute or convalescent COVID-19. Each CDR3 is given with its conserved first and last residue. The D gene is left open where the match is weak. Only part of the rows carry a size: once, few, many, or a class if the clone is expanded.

CDR3nt: TGTGCCTGGAGTGTAGGGGGAGGGGGTTGGCAGCCCCAGCATTTT
CDR3aa: CAWSVGGGGWQPQHF
d_gene: NA
v_gene: TRBV30
abundance: NA
j_gene: TRBJ1-5
len: 15

CDR3nt: TGCGCCAGCATCAAGACTTTGGGTGAGCAGTTCTTC
CDR3aa: CASIKTLGEQFF
d_gene: NA
v_gene: TRBV10-2
abundance: NA
j_gene: TRBJ2-1
len: 12

CDR3nt: TGTGCCAGCAGCGCCACAGGGGCCACCTATAATTCACCCCTCCACTTT
CDR3aa: CASSATGATYNSPLHF
d_gene: TRBD1
v_gene: TRBV9
abundance: NA
j_gene: TRBJ1-6
len: 16

CDR3nt: TGCAGTGCTAGTACCCCCTCCAGGGGGGAGGCTGAAGCTTTCTTT
CDR3aa: CSASTPSRGEAEAFF
d_gene: TRBD1
v_gene: TRBV20-1
abundance: NA
j_gene: TRBJ1-1
len: 15

CDR3nt: TGTGCCAGCAGCAGAGAGCTTAGGAGCTACAATGAGCAGTTCTTC
CDR3aa: CASSRELRSYNEQFF
d_gene: NA
v_gene: TRBV3-1/TRBV3-2
abundance: NA
j_gene: TRBJ2-1
len: 15

CDR3nt: TGCGCCAGCACCATTAGCGGGGGGGCCCGCTCCTACAATGAGCAGTTCTTC
CDR3aa: CASTISGGARSYNEQFF
d_gene: TRBD2
v_gene: TRBV5-1
abundance: NA
j_gene: TRBJ2-1
len: 17

CDR3nt: TGTGCCAGCAGCTTCGGGACAGAGAATCAGCCCCAGCATTTT
CDR3aa: CASSFGTENQPQHF
d_gene: TRBD1
v_gene: TRBV5-5
abundance: NA
j_gene: TRBJ1-5
len: 14

CDR3nt: TGTGCCAGCAGTACCCCCGGACAGGAGTCTGGCTACACCTTC
CDR3aa: CASSTPGQESGYTF
d_gene: TRBD1
v_gene: TRBV6-5
abundance: NA
j_gene: TRBJ1-2
len: 14

CDR3nt: TGTGCCAGCAGTGAGGGGCAGGGGGCGCCGTTTTTT
CDR3aa: CASSEGQGAPFF
d_gene: TRBD1
v_gene: TRBV28
abundance: NA
j_gene: TRBJ2-2
len: 12

CDR3nt: TGTGCCAGCAGCCTTACCCGGGGTTTGAACACTGAAGCTTTCTTT
CDR3aa: CASSLTRGLNTEAFF
d_gene: NA
v_gene: TRBV4-2
abundance: NA
j_gene: TRBJ1-1
len: 15

CDR3nt: TGTGCCAGCAGCTTAGACAGGGTTGGCTACGAGCAGTACTTC
CDR3aa: CASSLDRVGYEQYF
d_gene: NA
v_gene: TRBV7-8
abundance: NA
j_gene: TRBJ2-7
len: 14

CDR3nt: TGCGCCAGCAGCCAAGATGTGGGTGACAGTGGGGATCAGCCCCAGCATTTT
CDR3aa: CASSQDVGDSGDQPQHF
d_gene: NA
v_gene: TRBV4-3
abundance: NA
j_gene: TRBJ1-5
len: 17

CDR3nt: TGTGCCAGCAGCCCGGGACAGGGTTACTATGGCTACACCTTC
CDR3aa: CASSPGQGYYGYTF
d_gene: TRBD1
v_gene: TRBV3-1/TRBV3-2
abundance: NA
j_gene: TRBJ1-2
len: 14

CDR3nt: TGCGCCAGCAGCTATCAGGGGTCAGATACGCAGTATTTT
CDR3aa: CASSYQGSDTQYF
d_gene: NA
v_gene: TRBV5-1
abundance: once
j_gene: TRBJ2-3
len: 13

CDR3nt: TGTGCCAGCAGTTTTTTATCAGGGGGGCGCTACGAGCAGTACTTC
CDR3aa: CASSFLSGGRYEQYF
d_gene: NA
v_gene: TRBV28
abundance: NA
j_gene: TRBJ2-7
len: 15

CDR3nt: TGTGCCAGCAGCCAATTGGGACAGGGCCCCGCTTTCTTT
CDR3aa: CASSQLGQGPAFF
d_gene: TRBD1
v_gene: TRBV16
abundance: NA
j_gene: TRBJ1-1
len: 13

CDR3nt: TGTGCCAGCAGCCAAGACAGTATGAACACTGAAGCTTTCTTT
CDR3aa: CASSQDSMNTEAFF
d_gene: NA
v_gene: TRBV4-2
abundance: few
j_gene: TRBJ1-1
len: 14

CDR3nt: TGTGCCAGCAGTTTATTTCGGCAGGGTACACGGGATGAGCAGTTCTTC
CDR3aa: CASSLFRQGTRDEQFF
d_gene: NA
v_gene: TRBV27
abundance: once
j_gene: TRBJ2-1
len: 16

CDR3nt: TGTGCCAGCACCCCAAACAGGGTTGGGACTGAAGCTTTCTTT
CDR3aa: CASTPNRVGTEAFF
d_gene: NA
v_gene: TRBV7-8
abundance: NA
j_gene: TRBJ1-1
len: 14

CDR3nt: TGTGCCAGCAGTTACTCCCCAAATCAGCCCCAGCATTTT
CDR3aa: CASSYSPNQPQHF
d_gene: NA
v_gene: TRBV6-2/TRBV6-3
abundance: NA
j_gene: TRBJ1-5
len: 13

CDR3nt: TGTGCCAGCGGCCAGACAGGTCTCCGGCAGTTCTTC
CDR3aa: CASGQTGLRQFF
d_gene: NA
v_gene: TRBV28
abundance: NA
j_gene: TRBJ2-1
len: 12

CDR3nt: TGTGCCAGCAGCGTACAGACTAGCGGGGCCTCCTACAATGAGCAGTTCTTC
CDR3aa: CASSVQTSGASYNEQFF
d_gene: TRBD2
v_gene: TRBV9
abundance: NA
j_gene: TRBJ2-1
len: 17

CDR3nt: TGTGCCAGCAGCCCGCGGACAGGGCTTTCATACGAGCAGTACTTC
CDR3aa: CASSPRTGLSYEQYF
d_gene: TRBD1
v_gene: TRBV2
abundance: NA
j_gene: TRBJ2-7
len: 15

CDR3nt: TGTGCCTGGAGTGTAAGGTCTAGCGGATACAATGAGCAGTTCTTC
CDR3aa: CAWSVRSSGYNEQFF
d_gene: TRBD2
v_gene: TRBV30
abundance: NA
j_gene: TRBJ2-1
len: 15

CDR3nt: TGCGCCAGCAGCTTGGTGTACCCAGGGGCCACCTACGAGCAGTACTTC
CDR3aa: CASSLVYPGATYEQYF
d_gene: NA
v_gene: TRBV5-1
abundance: NA
j_gene: TRBJ2-7
len: 16

CDR3nt: TGTGCCAGCAGTTTCGCCAGGGAGGACTATGGCTACACCTTC
CDR3aa: CASSFAREDYGYTF
d_gene: NA
v_gene: TRBV28
abundance: NA
j_gene: TRBJ1-2
len: 14

CDR3nt: TGTGCCAGCACAGGGACTGTAACCTATGGCTACACCTTC
CDR3aa: CASTGTVTYGYTF
d_gene: NA
v_gene: TRBV2
abundance: NA
j_gene: TRBJ1-2
len: 13

CDR3nt: TGTGCCAGCTCAGTCACGAACACCGGGGAGCTGTTTTTT
CDR3aa: CASSVTNTGELFF
d_gene: NA
v_gene: TRBV18
abundance: NA
j_gene: TRBJ2-2
len: 13

CDR3nt: TGTGCCACCAGCAATCGTGGCCTTAACTATGGCTACACCTTC
CDR3aa: CATSNRGLNYGYTF
d_gene: NA
v_gene: TRBV15
abundance: NA
j_gene: TRBJ1-2
len: 14

CDR3nt: TGTGCCAGCAGGATGACAGCCTCCTACGAGCAGTACTTC
CDR3aa: CASRMTASYEQYF
d_gene: NA
v_gene: TRBV6-5
abundance: NA
j_gene: TRBJ2-7
len: 13

CDR3nt: TGTGCCCTCGGAGCTTCCTCTGGAAACACCATATATTTT
CDR3aa: CALGASSGNTIYF
d_gene: NA
v_gene: TRBV6-6
abundance: NA
j_gene: TRBJ1-3
len: 13

CDR3nt: TGTGCCAGCTCACCAGTCCGGTCTAACTATGGCTACACCTTC
CDR3aa: CASSPVRSNYGYTF
d_gene: NA
v_gene: TRBV18
abundance: NA
j_gene: TRBJ1-2
len: 14

CDR3nt: TGTGCCCCAACGGGGGCTAGCGGGGGGGCTAGCACAGATACGCAGTATTTT
CDR3aa: CAPTGASGGASTDTQYF
d_gene: TRBD2
v_gene: TRBV5-3
abundance: NA
j_gene: TRBJ2-3
len: 17

CDR3nt: TGCAGTGCTAGCGGGAACACTGAAGCTTTCTTT
CDR3aa: CSASGNTEAFF
d_gene: NA
v_gene: TRBV20-1
abundance: NA
j_gene: TRBJ1-1
len: 11

CDR3nt: TGCGCCAGCAGCCAAGATGTTGTGCGGAGGGGCTACACCTTC
CDR3aa: CASSQDVVRRGYTF
d_gene: NA
v_gene: TRBV4-3
abundance: NA
j_gene: TRBJ1-2
len: 14

CDR3nt: TGTGCCAGCAGTTTACACGGACAGGGGGCACAGCCCCAGCATTTT
CDR3aa: CASSLHGQGAQPQHF
d_gene: TRBD1
v_gene: TRBV27
abundance: once
j_gene: TRBJ1-5
len: 15

CDR3nt: TGTGCCAGCAGCTTTATGGGACTAGCCTCTGGGGCCAACGTCCTGACTTTC
CDR3aa: CASSFMGLASGANVLTF
d_gene: TRBD2
v_gene: TRBV7-9
abundance: NA
j_gene: TRBJ2-6
len: 17

CDR3nt: TGCGCCAGCAGCGTAATAGCGGGAGGGCAGGAGACCCAGTACTTC
CDR3aa: CASSVIAGGQETQYF
d_gene: TRBD2
v_gene: TRBV5-1
abundance: NA
j_gene: TRBJ2-5
len: 15

CDR3nt: TGTGCCAGCAGCTTGCCGGGGGGCAATGAGCAGTTCTTC
CDR3aa: CASSLPGGNEQFF
d_gene: TRBD2
v_gene: TRBV9
abundance: NA
j_gene: TRBJ2-1
len: 13

CDR3nt: TGTGCCAGCACCCAATTCGGGACAGGGGGGATGAGCACCGGGGAGCTGTTTTTT
CDR3aa: CASTQFGTGGMSTGELFF
d_gene: TRBD1
v_gene: TRBV28
abundance: NA
j_gene: TRBJ2-2
len: 18

CDR3nt: TGTGCCAGCAGTTTTATCTTACAGGGGAGAGAAGTACCAGCTTTCTTT
CDR3aa: CASSFILQGREVPAFF
d_gene: TRBD1
v_gene: TRBV28
abundance: NA
j_gene: TRBJ1-1
len: 16

CDR3nt: TGTGCCAGCAGTTACTCGACAGGGGCGTCCACTGAAGCTTTCTTT
CDR3aa: CASSYSTGASTEAFF
d_gene: TRBD1
v_gene: TRBV6-5
abundance: few
j_gene: TRBJ1-1
len: 15

CDR3nt: TGTGCCAGCAGCGTAGAGCCCGGTAGCAATCAGCCCCAGCATTTT
CDR3aa: CASSVEPGSNQPQHF
d_gene: NA
v_gene: TRBV9
abundance: once
j_gene: TRBJ1-5
len: 15

CDR3nt: TGTGCCAGCAGTCCCGGAAGAGGGAATTCACCCCTCCACTTT
CDR3aa: CASSPGRGNSPLHF
d_gene: NA
v_gene: TRBV27
abundance: NA
j_gene: TRBJ1-6
len: 14

CDR3nt: TGTGCCAGCAGAAGACAGGGCCTCGGCACAGATACGCAGTATTTT
CDR3aa: CASRRQGLGTDTQYF
d_gene: TRBD1
v_gene: TRBV2
abundance: NA
j_gene: TRBJ2-3
len: 15

CDR3nt: TGTGCCAGCAGCCAAGAATTAGACATATATTCACCCCTCCACTTT
CDR3aa: CASSQELDIYSPLHF
d_gene: NA
v_gene: TRBV3-1/TRBV3-2
abundance: few
j_gene: TRBJ1-6
len: 15

CDR3nt: TGCAGCGGGACAGGAGGGACTAGCGGGAGTAGGGAGACCCAGTACTTC
CDR3aa: CSGTGGTSGSRETQYF
d_gene: TRBD2
v_gene: TRBV29-1
abundance: NA
j_gene: TRBJ2-5
len: 16

CDR3nt: TGCAGCGTCAACGCGGGTAAGGGACAGGGGATAGGGATGAACACTGAAGCTTTCTTT
CDR3aa: CSVNAGKGQGIGMNTEAFF
d_gene: TRBD1
v_gene: TRBV29-1
abundance: NA
j_gene: TRBJ1-1
len: 19

CDR3nt: TGTGCCAGCAGTTACTCGGGAGCTGGAGCTGAAGCTTTCTTT
CDR3aa: CASSYSGAGAEAFF
d_gene: NA
v_gene: TRBV6-5
abundance: NA
j_gene: TRBJ1-1
len: 14

CDR3nt: TGTGCCAGCAGGCTGGACAGGTCCTCCTACGAGCAGTACTTC
CDR3aa: CASRLDRSSYEQYF
d_gene: TRBD1
v_gene: TRBV6-6
abundance: NA
j_gene: TRBJ2-7
len: 14

CDR3nt: TGTGCCAGCAGTACGGGACTGACCTACGAGCAGTACTTC
CDR3aa: CASSTGLTYEQYF
d_gene: NA
v_gene: TRBV28
abundance: NA
j_gene: TRBJ2-7
len: 13

CDR3nt: TGCGCCAGCAGAACCGGGACAGTGGGTACAACCGCTGAAGCTTTCTTT
CDR3aa: CASRTGTVGTTAEAFF
d_gene: TRBD1
v_gene: TRBV5-1
abundance: once
j_gene: TRBJ1-1
len: 16

CDR3nt: TGTGCCACCAGTGATTGGACTAGCGGGAACTACGAGCAGTACTTC
CDR3aa: CATSDWTSGNYEQYF
d_gene: TRBD2
v_gene: TRBV24-1
abundance: NA
j_gene: TRBJ2-7
len: 15